These 18 T cell receptor beta chains came from one sample sequenced in a study of glioma-infiltrating T cells after dendritic cell vaccination. Data came from immunoSEQ multiplex PCR; TCRdb stores just in-frame clones and leaves some out. The sample lists 93,000 or so clones; around 80% were seen once. The source was blood, collected before dendritic cell vaccination. The receptor source for this set is a human donor with glioblastoma.

The chain uses TRBV7-3 and TRBJ2-1, with D tentatively TRBD2 (5 bases). V lost 4 bases and J 7 bases, leaving 23 bases between the germline ends. Germline assignment: CDR1 SGHTA and CDR2 FQGTGA. The CDR3 consists of 17 residues. CDR3 protein: CASSWRRLPLTQNEQFF. The CDR3 DNA reads TGTGCCAGCAGCTGGAGGCGACTCCCCCTGACTCAGAATGAGCAGTTCTTC.

The gene calls are TRBV11-1 and TRBJ2-7; TRBD2 matches 8 bases. Germline V gene sequence: CDR1 SGHAT, CDR2 FQDESV (reference sequence). The CDR3 consists of 14 residues. Trimming removed 5 bases from V and 7 bases from J; junction bases left unmatched: 10. Here the CDR3 reads CASSDSGIPQEQYF. The CDR3 bases are TGTGCCAGCAGCGATAGCGGGATTCCCCAAGAGCAGTACTTC.

The J gene is TRBJ2-3, the V gene TRBV6-5; D perhaps matches TRBD2 (6 bases). Trimming removed 4 bases at V and 2 bases at J, with 13 bases between. The length of the CDR3 is 15 residues. Germline-derived CDR1 and CDR2 are MNHEY and SVGAGI. The CDR3 loop reads CASSSTAGFTDTQYF. DNA for the CDR3: TGTGCCAGCAGTTCCACCGCGGGATTCACAGATACGCAGTATTTT.

In DNA form, the CDR3 reads TGTGCCAGCAGGCTCCGGGACAGGGTTCCACCCCTCCACTTT. Translation: CASRLRDRVPPLHF. V gene TRBV6-1 combines with J gene TRBJ1-6; the match to TRBD1 covers 9 bases. Trimming cost V 6 bases and J 11 bases; bases outside gene matches: 8. The germline gives CDR1 MNHNS, CDR2 SASEGT. This CDR3 is built from 14 residues.

The chain links TRBV2 to TRBJ1-6; no firm D call. From germline, CDR1 is SNHLY and CDR2 FYNNEI. The CDR3 is made up of 16 amino acids. V lost 2 bases and J 2 bases, leaving 10 bases between the germline ends. The CDR3 sequence: CASSELSVAYNSPLHF. The CDR3 DNA follows: TGTGCCAGCAGTGAATTATCGGTCGCCTATAATTCACCCCTCCACTTT.

The CDR3 sequence is CASSPRPERGYEQYF. CDR3 bases: TGTGCCAGCTCACCGCGACCCGAACGGGGCTACGAGCAGTACTTC. The J gene is TRBJ2-7, the V gene TRBV18; D is possibly TRBD2 (5 bases). With 3 bases removed from V and 3 bases from J, the gap between germline ends came to 15 bases. The CDR3 contains 15 residues. Per the germline V gene, CDR1 is KGHSH and CDR2 is LQKENI.

The chain joins TRBV7-6 to TRBJ1-5; a weak D match, TRBD1 (6 bases). Germline CDR1 reads SGHVS; CDR2 reads FNYEAQ. The V gene lost 5 bases and the J gene lost 4 bases, with 9 bases spanning the gap. This CDR3 is built from 13 residues. The CDR3 loop is CASSIQGNQPQHF. The CDR3 DNA sequence: TGTGCCAGCAGCATCCAGGGGAATCAGCCCCAGCATTTT.

The gene calls are TRBV28 and TRBJ1-2; tentative D call: TRBD1 (6 bases). CDR1 is MDHEN, CDR2 SYDVKM, per germline. Trimming took off 1 base at V and 1 base at J, with 13 bases between the two ends. The CDR3 has 16 residues. CDR3 sequence reads: CASSLYRVGLNYGYTF. The CDR3 coding sequence is TGTGCCAGCAGTTTATACAGGGTGGGCCTTAACTATGGCTACACCTTC.

The J gene is TRBJ2-7, the V gene TRBV5-4; D is perhaps TRBD1 (6 bases). This CDR3 comprises 13 residues. CDR1 and CDR2 (germline): SGHNT, YYREEE (reference sequence). V lost 4 bases and J 3 bases, leaving 11 bases between the germline ends. CDR3 sequence reads: CASSRDIDYEQYF. Here the CDR3 DNA reads TGTGCCAGCAGCAGGGACATCGACTACGAGCAGTACTTC.

The J gene is TRBJ1-5, the V gene TRBV7-3; no clear D. The length of the CDR3 is 16 residues. CDR1 SGHTA and CDR2 FQGTGA come from the germline V gene. V shed 5 bases and J shed 0 bases, with 14 bases lying between them. The CDR3 coding sequence is TGTGCCAGCAGCACTAGACCATTGTATAGCAATCAGCCCCAGCATTTT. This encodes CASSTRPLYSNQPQHF.

The chain couples TRBV28 to TRBJ1-1; perhaps TRBD1 as D (6 bases). The CDR3 contains 18 residues. Trimming removed 6 bases from V and 0 bases from J, with 23 bases in between. CDR1 and CDR2 from the germline V gene are MDHEN and SYDVKM. Here the CDR3 reads CASSSNRARPLMNTEAFF. The DNA for the CDR3 is TGTGCCAGCAGCTCTAACAGGGCTCGACCACTTATGAACACTGAAGCTTTCTTT.

V and J are TRBV7-9 and TRBJ1-6, with a tentative D call TRBD1 (5 bases). Per the germline V gene, CDR1 is SEHNR and CDR2 is FQNEAQ (reference sequence). This CDR3 is built from 16 residues. V lost 1 base and J 6 bases, leaving 13 bases between the germline ends. The chain's CDR3 is CASSLGGGAGNSPLHF. The DNA for the CDR3 is TGTGCCAGCAGCTTAGGGGGCGGGGCAGGTAATTCACCCCTCCACTTT. The variable domain in full, completed from reference TRBV7-9 and TRBJ1-6, reads DTGVSQNPRHKITKRGQNVTFRCDPISEHNRLYWYRQTLGQGPEFLTYFQNEAQLEKSRLLSDRFSAERPKGSFSTLEIQRTEQGDSAMYLCASSLGGGAGNSPLHFGNGTRLTVT.

This chain joins TRBV6-6 and TRBJ1-1, with 8 bases aligning to TRBD1. The CDR3 runs to 16 residues. Germline values: CDR1 MNHNY, CDR2 SVGAGI (reference sequence). V gave up 4 bases and J gave up 7 bases; unmatched junction bases: 14. The CDR3 DNA is TGTGCCAGCAGTTTCTCCGGGACAGGAACGACGGTTGAAGCTTTCTTT. It specifies CASSFSGTGTTVEAFF.

CDR3 protein: CASSVADGGRGNEKLFF. CDR3 bases: TGTGCCAGCAGCGTAGCGGACGGGGGACGAGGGAATGAAAAACTGTTTTTT. This rearrangement joins TRBV9 to TRBJ1-4, with D possibly being TRBD1 (5 bases). Looked up from germline, CDR1 is SGDLS and CDR2 is YYNGEE. The V end was cut by 0 bases, the J end by 5 bases, with 17 bases between. This CDR3 comprises 17 residues.

The chain is built from TRBV28 and TRBJ1-2; D is perhaps TRBD1 (5 bases). Germline V lookup: CDR1 MDHEN, CDR2 SYDVKM. V lost 6 bases, J lost 4 bases, and 15 bases lay in between. This CDR3 is 14 amino acids long. The CDR3 loop is CASSPGQGVYGYTF. CDR3 nucleotides: TGTGCCAGCAGCCCAGGGCAGGGCGTCTATGGCTACACCTTC.

The chain couples TRBV9 to TRBJ2-1; 10 bases are a match to TRBD2. The CDR3 totals 15 residues. Trimming removed 3 bases from V and 8 bases from J; junction bases left unmatched: 8. Germline V gene data show CDR1 as SGDLS and CDR2 as YYNGEE. In DNA, the CDR3 is TGTGCCAGCAGCGAGCGGGAGGGCCTAAGCGATGAGCAGTTCTTC. The encoded protein is CASSEREGLSDEQFF. The whole variable domain, remainder taken from reference TRBV9 and TRBJ2-1, is DSGVTQTPKHLITATGQRVTLRCSPRSGDLSVYWYQQSLDQGLQFLIQYYNGEERAKGNILERFSAQQFPDLHSELNLSSLELGDSALYFCASSEREGLSDEQFFGPGTRLTVL.

The chain joins TRBV28 to TRBJ1-6; 7 bases align to TRBD1. After removal of 2 bases from V and 10 bases from J, the junction contained 8 bases not matched to a gene. The CDR3 covers 15 residues. CDR1 and CDR2 (germline): MDHEN, SYDVKM. The chain's CDR3 is CASSLRGGAGSPLHF. CDR3 nucleotides: TGTGCCAGCAGTTTAAGAGGGGGCGCGGGGTCACCCCTCCACTTT.

The rearrangement uses TRBV5-4 and TRBJ1-1; 7 bases are a match to TRBD1. This CDR3 contains 15 residues. V gave up 0 bases and J gave up 4 bases; unmatched junction bases: 6. Germline V lookup: CDR1 SGHNT, CDR2 YYREEE (reference sequence). Here the CDR3 reads CASSLEQGWGTEAFF. The CDR3 nucleotides are TGTGCCAGCAGCTTGGAACAGGGGTGGGGCACTGAAGCTTTCTTT.